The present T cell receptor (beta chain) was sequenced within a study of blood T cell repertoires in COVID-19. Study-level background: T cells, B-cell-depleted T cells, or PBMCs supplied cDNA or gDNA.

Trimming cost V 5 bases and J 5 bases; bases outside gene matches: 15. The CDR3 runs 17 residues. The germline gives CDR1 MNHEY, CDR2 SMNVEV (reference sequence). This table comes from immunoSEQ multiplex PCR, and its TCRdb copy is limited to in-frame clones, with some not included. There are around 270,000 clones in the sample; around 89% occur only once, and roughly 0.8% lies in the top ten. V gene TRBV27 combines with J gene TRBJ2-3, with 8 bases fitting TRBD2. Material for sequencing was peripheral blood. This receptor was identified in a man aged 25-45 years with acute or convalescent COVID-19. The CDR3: CASSAYVTGGPRDTQYF. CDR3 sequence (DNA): TGTGCCAGCAGTGCTTATGTAACGGGGGGGCCCAGAGATACGCAGTATTTT.